This T cell receptor (beta chain) was sequenced in a study of cytomegalovirus exposure and HLA in healthy donors. Study-wide results and limits: Researchers counted 164 TCR beta chains as cytomegalovirus-associated. At a 0.05 false discovery rate, a later analysis found about 17,000 TCR beta sequences to be associated with HLA alleles. An analysis was carried out later, and it reportedly showed fewer N-insertions in an Asian-associated ancestry cluster than the roughly 670-donor mean.

PCR was performed using 60 Vbeta and 13 Jbeta primers. In the study's own analysis: The count from a later analysis was 65 million to 90 million unique TCR beta chains, some 10 million of them shared. Repertoires were generated with immunoSEQ multiplex PCR, while TCRdb's copy carries only in-frame clones and drops some. V, J and clone size reflect that table, while D and trimming were determined from the DNA. The sample carries 150,000 or so clones, approximately 72% recorded once. This clone came up a few times. Its antigen is still unknown. In germline, CDR1 is SNHLY, CDR2 FYNNEI. The CDR3 runs to 11 residues. The trim removed 6 bases at V and 10 bases at J, leaving 4 bases unmatched.

The clonotype originates from a man younger than 30 in good health and CMV-seronegative. Sequencing was performed on PBMCs. V usage is TRBV2 and J usage is TRBJ2-5; the match to TRBD1 covers 8 bases. The CDR3 DNA is TGTGCCAGCAGAGCCGGACAGGGCCAGTACTTC. Its protein is CASRAGQGQYF.